The 25 T cell receptor beta chains below all came from one sample that was sequenced in a study of blood T cell repertoires in COVID-19. Method: immunoSEQ multiplex PCR; TCRdb's copy keeps in-frame clones and lacks some. The profile covers almost 100,000 clones, with roughly 86% appearing a single time and approximately 10% taken by the ten largest. The sequenced material came from peripheral blood. All receptors come from a man between 45 and 60 years old with acute or convalescent COVID-19.

The chain combines TRBV12-5 with TRBJ2-1, with TRBD2 matching over 9 bases. This CDR3 contains 13 residues. CDR1 is LGHNT and CDR2 is FRNRAP in the germline V gene. V trimming: 5 bases; J trimming: 8 bases; junction bases outside the gene matches: 4. The DNA for the CDR3 is TGTGCTAGTGGTCAGACTAGCGGCTATGAGCAGTTCTTC. Protein product: CASGQTSGYEQFF.

The rearrangement joins TRBV12-3 or TRBV12-4 to TRBJ2-1; D unclear. The CDR3 is 12 residues long. V shed 3 bases and J shed 10 bases, with 10 bases lying between them. CDR3 coding DNA: TGTGCCAGCAGTTTCCTAGGAACCGAGCAGTTCTTC. This codes for CASSFLGTEQFF.

The chain's CDR3 is CASTPITGLAGEETQYF. In nucleotides, the CDR3 is TGTGCCAGCACCCCTATCACGGGGCTAGCGGGAGAAGAGACCCAGTACTTC. The chain joins TRBV13 to TRBJ2-5, with 10 positions matching TRBD2. The CDR3 loop spans 17 amino acids. The germline CDR1 and CDR2 sequences are PRHDT and FYEKMQ (reference sequence). Trimming cost V 7 bases and J 3 bases; bases outside gene matches: 14.

In DNA form, the CDR3 reads TGTGCCAGCAGCCCTAGGCTAGCGGGCTCCACAGATACGCAGTATTTT. Encoded protein: CASSPRLAGSTDTQYF. This chain uses TRBV5-4 with TRBJ2-3, with 8 bases aligning to TRBD2. The CDR3 is made up of 16 amino acids. The V gene's germline CDR1 is SGHNT and CDR2 YYREEE (reference sequence). V gave up 4 bases and J gave up 2 bases; unmatched junction bases: 9. Full variable domain (remainder filled in from reference TRBV5-4 and TRBJ2-3): ETGVTQSPTHLIKTRGQQVTLRCSSQSGHNTVSWYQQALGQGPQFIFQYYREEENGRGNFPPRFSGLQFPNYSSELNVNALELDDSALYLCASSPRLAGSTDTQYFGPGTRLTVL.

The chain links TRBV5-4 to TRBJ2-7; no reliable D call. V was trimmed by 0 bases and J by 0 bases, leaving 7 bases between them. Germline CDR1 reads SGHNT; CDR2 reads YYREEE (reference sequence). The CDR3 extends over 14 amino acids. The CDR3 sequence is CASSLGVSSYEQYF. Here the CDR3 DNA reads TGTGCCAGCAGCTTGGGTGTGAGCTCCTACGAGCAGTACTTC.

The rearrangement uses TRBV5-6 and TRBJ1-1; no firm D call. V was pared by 3 bases and J by 1 base, with 13 bases between. CDR3 length: 15 residues. CDR1 and CDR2 (germline): SGHDT, YYEEEE. The CDR3 spells CASSSQAGRNTEAFF. The CDR3 DNA sequence: TGTGCCAGCAGCTCGCAGGCTGGAAGGAACACTGAAGCTTTCTTT.

The rearrangement uses TRBV7-9 and TRBJ1-1; a possible D gene is TRBD1 (5 bases). CDR1 is SEHNR, CDR2 FQNEAQ, per germline (reference sequence). With 0 bases removed from V and 0 bases from J, the gap between germline ends came to 11 bases. The CDR3 spans 16 residues. This CDR3 reads CASSLASGGMNTEAFF. CDR3 nucleotide sequence: TGTGCCAGCAGCTTAGCATCCGGGGGAATGAACACTGAAGCTTTCTTT.

The chain employs TRBV19 and TRBJ1-4; 9 nucleotides match TRBD1. CDR1 LNHDA and CDR2 SQIVND come from the germline V gene (reference sequence). The length of the CDR3 is 16 residues. J gave up 2 bases and V 5 bases, and 6 bases lay outside the gene matches. CDR3 nucleotide sequence: TGTGCCAGTAGTCCAGGGACAGGGATTACTAATGAAAAACTGTTTTTT. As protein: CASSPGTGITNEKLFF.

This chain links TRBV5-1 with TRBJ1-6; 8 bases are a match to TRBD1. The CDR3 is made up of 15 amino acids. Germline loops: CDR1 SGHRS, CDR2 YFSETQ. With 0 bases clipped from V and 9 bases from J, the junction kept 5 bases outside the gene matches. The DNA for the CDR3 is TGCGCCAGCAGCTTGGCCGGGACAGGAGGTTCACCCCTCCACTTT. This codes for CASSLAGTGGSPLHF.

The rearrangement links TRBV19 to TRBJ1-1, with D possibly being TRBD1 (5 bases). This CDR3 spans 13 amino acids. Germline V CDR1 and CDR2: LNHDA, SQIVND (reference sequence). V gave up 5 bases and J gave up 10 bases, with 17 bases separating them. This CDR3 is CASSPRQGTGAFF. CDR3 nucleotide sequence: TGTGCCAGTAGTCCTAGGCAGGGTACCGGAGCTTTCTTT.

DNA for the CDR3: TGTGCCAGCTCGCTTTTAGCGGGAGACCCAGATGAGCAGTTCTTC. Protein: CASSLLAGDPDEQFF. The chain carries TRBV18 and TRBJ2-1; TRBD2 agrees at 9 bases. The trim removed 6 bases at V and 8 bases at J, leaving 11 bases unmatched. This CDR3 contains 15 residues. Germline CDR1 reads KGHSH; CDR2 reads LQKENI.

The chain has TRBV5-1 and TRBJ1-1, with TRBD1 matching over 11 bases. Germline-derived CDR1 and CDR2 are SGHRS and YFSETQ. The CDR3 runs 14 residues. After removal of 4 bases from V and 5 bases from J, the junction contained 4 bases not matched to a gene. The CDR3, as DNA: TGCGCCAGCAGCCCCGGGACAGGGGGGACTGAAGCTTTCTTT. Its translation: CASSPGTGGTEAFF. Full variable domain (rest looked up from reference TRBV5-1 and TRBJ1-1): KAGVTQTPRYLIKTRGQQVTLSCSPISGHRSVSWYQQTPGQGLQFLFEYFSETQRNKGNFPGRFSGRQFSNSRSEMNVSTLELGDSALYLCASSPGTGGTEAFFGQGTRLTVV.

The chain is built from TRBV4-1 and TRBJ1-1, with D possibly being TRBD1 (6 bases). The CDR3 runs 14 residues. CDR1 MGHRA and CDR2 YSYEKL come from the germline V gene. Trimming shortened V by 3 bases and J by 1 base, and 9 bases separated the two germline ends. The CDR3 coding sequence is TGCGCCAGCAGCCACGGACAGCGGAACACTGAAGCTTTCTTT. Its translation is CASSHGQRNTEAFF.

The chain uses TRBV3-1 (or the pseudogene TRBV3-2) and TRBJ1-2; a possible D gene is TRBD1 (6 bases). In germline, CDR1 is LGHDT, CDR2 YNNKEL (reference sequence). The CDR3 runs 14 residues. The V end was cut by 4 bases, the J end by 6 bases, with 15 bases between. CDR3 region: CASSLAAQGNGYTF. The CDR3 nucleotides read TGTGCCAGCAGCCTCGCGGCACAGGGTAATGGCTACACCTTC.

This clone appeared once. The chain couples TRBV12-3 or TRBV12-4 to TRBJ1-1; unclear D gene. There are 12 residues in the CDR3. V was trimmed by 1 base and J by 11 bases, leaving 11 bases between them. CDR3: CASSLGNSWAFF. In DNA, the CDR3 is TGTGCCAGCAGTTTAGGTAACAGCTGGGCTTTCTTT.

V gene TRBV11-2 combines with J gene TRBJ1-1, with D possibly matching TRBD1 (6 bases). Germline CDR1 SGHAT, CDR2 FQNNGV. Trimming cost V 3 bases and J 4 bases, with 12 bases left between them. The CDR3 is made up of 14 amino acids. The DNA of the CDR3 is TGTGCCAGCAGCTTTAACAGGGTTGGCACTGAAGCTTTCTTT. This gives the protein CASSFNRVGTEAFF.

The chain links TRBV12-5 to TRBJ1-3; tentative D call: TRBD1 (5 bases). CDR3 length: 15 residues. The V end lost 0 bases, the J end lost 2 bases, and 8 bases lay between the germline ends. From germline, CDR1 is LGHNT and CDR2 FRNRAP. DNA of the CDR3: TGTGCTAGTGGTTTGGTAACAGGAGCTGGAAACACCATATATTTT. It yields the protein CASGLVTGAGNTIYF.

The chain couples TRBV7-9 to TRBJ2-5, with 7 bases lining up with TRBD2. Losses at the gene ends were 0 bases for V and 2 bases for J; bases not matched to a gene: 9. The CDR3 spans 17 residues. Looked up from germline, CDR1 is SEHNR and CDR2 is FQNEAQ (reference sequence). The CDR3 DNA reads as TGTGCCAGCAGCTTAGCGATCGCGGGAGAGTGGCAAGAGACCCAGTACTTC. Its translation: CASSLAIAGEWQETQYF.

The chain carries TRBV15 and TRBJ2-1; 7 nucleotides align to TRBD1. This CDR3 has 14 residues. Germline V gene sequence: CDR1 LNHNV, CDR2 YYDKDF (reference sequence). After removal of 4 bases from V and 3 bases from J, the junction contained 3 bases not matched to a gene. CDR3 in amino acids: CATSNGQDYNEQFF. Here the CDR3 DNA reads TGTGCCACCAGCAACGGACAGGACTACAATGAGCAGTTCTTC.

The J gene is TRBJ1-5, the V gene TRBV2; 7 nucleotides match TRBD1. V lost 7 bases to trimming and J lost 4 bases; unmatched junction nucleotides: 10. Germline-derived CDR1 and CDR2 are SNHLY and FYNNEI. The CDR3 contains 15 residues. CDR3 nucleotide sequence: TGTGCCAGCACTTGGGACAGACAAAAAAATCAGCCCCAGCATTTT. It is translated as CASTWDRQKNQPQHF.

The chain is built from TRBV6-5 and TRBJ1-1; D call uncertain. The length of the CDR3 is 13 residues. CDR1 is MNHEY, CDR2 SVGAGI, per germline. V was shortened by 4 bases and J by 5 bases, with 11 bases between the two germline ends. DNA for the CDR3: TGTGCCAGCAGTTGGCGGGCGGGTACTGAAGCTTTCTTT. Translating it yields CASSWRAGTEAFF.

The rearrangement joins TRBV19 to TRBJ1-1; D unclear. The CDR3 has 15 amino acids. V gave up 5 bases and J gave up 1 base, with 14 bases separating them. Germline CDR1 LNHDA, CDR2 SQIVND (reference sequence). The CDR3 protein is CASSSMTHWNTEAFF. The CDR3 DNA is TGTGCCAGTAGTTCCATGACACATTGGAACACTGAAGCTTTCTTT.

V is TRBV2 and J is TRBJ1-5; TRBD1 matches 8 bases. V lost 6 bases and J lost 3; bases outside the gene matches: 7. CDR1 and CDR2 from the germline V gene are SNHLY and FYNNEI. The CDR3 contains 15 residues. Here the CDR3 DNA reads TGTGCCAGCAGCACGACAGGGGCGTTCAATCAGCCCCAGCATTTT. Protein: CASSTTGAFNQPQHF.

This clone was recorded only once. The J gene is TRBJ1-5, the V gene TRBV3-1 (or the pseudogene TRBV3-2); D is perhaps TRBD1 (6 bases). Trimming pared 3 bases from V and 0 bases from J, leaving 18 bases between. The CDR3 covers 18 residues. Germline loops: CDR1 LGHDT, CDR2 YNNKEL (reference sequence). CDR3 in DNA: TGTGCCAGCAGCCACGGGACAACCCGTGGGAATAGCAATCAGCCCCAGCATTTT. It codes for CASSHGTTRGNSNQPQHF.

The chain joins TRBV4-2 to TRBJ1-4, with D hard to call. The V end lost 0 bases, the J end lost 5 bases, and 13 bases lay between the germline ends. The CDR3 is 16 residues long. Germline values: CDR1 LGHNA, CDR2 YNFKEQ. This CDR3 reads CASSQDAGLVNEKLFF. The CDR3 nucleotides are TGTGCCAGCAGCCAAGACGCGGGGTTAGTGAATGAAAAACTGTTTTTT.